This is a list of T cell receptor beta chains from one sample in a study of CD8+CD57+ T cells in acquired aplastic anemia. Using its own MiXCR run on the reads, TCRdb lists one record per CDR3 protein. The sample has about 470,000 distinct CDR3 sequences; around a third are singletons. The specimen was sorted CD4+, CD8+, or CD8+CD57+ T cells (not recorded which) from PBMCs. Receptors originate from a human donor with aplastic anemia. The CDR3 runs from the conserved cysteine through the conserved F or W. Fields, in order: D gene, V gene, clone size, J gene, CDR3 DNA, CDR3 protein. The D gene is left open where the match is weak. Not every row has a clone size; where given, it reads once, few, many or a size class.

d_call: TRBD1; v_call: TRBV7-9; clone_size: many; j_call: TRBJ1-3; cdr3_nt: TGTGCCAGCAGCAGGGACAGGGTGGTTGGAAACACCATATATTTT; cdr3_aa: CASSRDRVVGNTIYF
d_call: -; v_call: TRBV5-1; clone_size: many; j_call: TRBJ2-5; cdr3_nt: TGCGCCAGCAGCCGTAGGAGTGGTTTTGAAGAGACCCAGTACTTC; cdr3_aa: CASSRRSGFEETQYF
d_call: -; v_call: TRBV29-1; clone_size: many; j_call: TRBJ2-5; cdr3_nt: TGCAGCGTTATAGGTCAACTAGGGGAGACCCAGTACTTC; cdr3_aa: CSVIGQLGETQYF
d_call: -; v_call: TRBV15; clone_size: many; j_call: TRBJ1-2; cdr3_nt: TGTGCCACCAGCAGAGATGGGGGTGGCTACACCTTC; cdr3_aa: CATSRDGGGYTF
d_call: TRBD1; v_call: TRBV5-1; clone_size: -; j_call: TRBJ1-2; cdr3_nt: TGCGCCAGCAGCTTGGAGGAGGGACAGGGTAATGGCTACACCTTC; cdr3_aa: CASSLEEGQGNGYTF
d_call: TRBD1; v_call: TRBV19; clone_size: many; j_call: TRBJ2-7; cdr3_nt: TGTGCCAGTAGTATCCGGACAGGGGGCTGGCGCGAGCAGTACTTC; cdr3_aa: CASSIRTGGWREQYF
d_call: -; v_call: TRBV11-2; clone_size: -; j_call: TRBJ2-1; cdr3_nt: TGTGCCAGCAGCTTATTTGGGGCCTCCTACAATGAGCAGTTCTTC; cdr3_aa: CASSLFGASYNEQFF
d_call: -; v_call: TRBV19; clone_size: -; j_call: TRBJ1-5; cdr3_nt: TGTGCCAGTCGTATAGTTCGGGGTGTCGGCAATCAGCCCCAGCATTTT; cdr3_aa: CASRIVRGVGNQPQHF
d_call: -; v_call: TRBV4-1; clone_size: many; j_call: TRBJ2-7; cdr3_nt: TGCGCCAGCAGCCGAGAGAGCGAGCAGTACTTC; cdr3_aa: CASSRESEQYF
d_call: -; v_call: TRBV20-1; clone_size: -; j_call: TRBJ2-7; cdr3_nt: TGCAGTGGACTAGTAAGCTCCTACGAGCAGTACTTC; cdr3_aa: CSGLVSSYEQYF
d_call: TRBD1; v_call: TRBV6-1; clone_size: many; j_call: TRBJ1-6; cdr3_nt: TGTGCCAGCAGCGACAGGGAGTTCCCCCTCCACTTT; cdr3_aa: CASSDREFPLHF
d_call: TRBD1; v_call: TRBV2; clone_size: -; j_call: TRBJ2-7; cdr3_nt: TGTGCCAGCAGTGCCATTTCCGGGACAGGATCATACGAGCAGTACTTC; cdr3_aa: CASSAISGTGSYEQYF
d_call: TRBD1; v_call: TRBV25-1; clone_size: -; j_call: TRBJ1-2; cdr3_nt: TGTGCCAGCAGTTTATCAGGGGGCAACGGCGGCTACACCTTC; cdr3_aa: CASSLSGGNGGYTF
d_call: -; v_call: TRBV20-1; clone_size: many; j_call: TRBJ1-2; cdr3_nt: TGCAGTGCTACCTCTAGTGGGGGCGCGAACTATGGCTACACCTTC; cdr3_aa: CSATSSGGANYGYTF
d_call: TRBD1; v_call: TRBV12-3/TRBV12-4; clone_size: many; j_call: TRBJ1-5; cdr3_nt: TGTGCCAGCAGTTTAGTTCAGGGGGCAGGTCAGCCCCAGCATTTT; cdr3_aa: CASSLVQGAGQPQHF
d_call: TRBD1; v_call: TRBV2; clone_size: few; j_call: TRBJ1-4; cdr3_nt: TGTGCCAGCAGCCCAGGACAGGGTAGTAATGAAAAACTGTTTTTT; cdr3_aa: CASSPGQGSNEKLFF
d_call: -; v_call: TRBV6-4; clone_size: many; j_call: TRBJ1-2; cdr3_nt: TGTGCCAGCAGGAATCAGGGTGGTGGCTACACCTTC; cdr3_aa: CASRNQGGGYTF
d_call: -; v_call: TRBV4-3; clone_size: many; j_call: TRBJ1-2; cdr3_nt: TGCGCCAGCAGCCAAGTGACGGGAGATGGCTACACCTTC; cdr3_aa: CASSQVTGDGYTF
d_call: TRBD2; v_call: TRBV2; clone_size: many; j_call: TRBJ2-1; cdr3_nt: TGTGCCAGCAGACCAAGCCCGGGGCGGGAGGCTAAGGATGAGCAGTTCTTC; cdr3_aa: CASRPSPGREAKDEQFF
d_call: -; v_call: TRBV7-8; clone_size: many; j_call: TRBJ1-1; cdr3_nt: TGTGCCAGCAGCGCACGCCGTGTCACTGAAGCTTTCTTT; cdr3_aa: CASSARRVTEAFF
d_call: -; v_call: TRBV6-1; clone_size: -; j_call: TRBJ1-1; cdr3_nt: TGTGCCAGCAGTAAGATGACAGGTTCAGCACATCCATCTAAAACCGAAGCTTTCTTT; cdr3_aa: CASSKMTGSAHPSKTEAFF
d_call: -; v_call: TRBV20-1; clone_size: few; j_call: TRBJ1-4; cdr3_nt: TGCAGTGCTAGTTTAGGAACCGTCCCGAGTAGAGGGGAAAAACTGTTTTTT; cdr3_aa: CSASLGTVPSRGEKLFF
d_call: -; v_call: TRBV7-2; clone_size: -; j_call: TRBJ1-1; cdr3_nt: TGTGCCAGCAGCTTAGTAGCACGGATGAGCACTGAAGCTTTCTTT; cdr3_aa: CASSLVARMSTEAFF
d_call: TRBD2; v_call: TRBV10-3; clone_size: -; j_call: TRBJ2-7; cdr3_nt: TGTGCCAGCAGTGTGACTCGGGGGGTCAGGGTTCTATACGAGCAGTACTTC; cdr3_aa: CASSVTRGVRVLYEQYF
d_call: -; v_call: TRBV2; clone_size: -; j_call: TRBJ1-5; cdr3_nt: TGTGCCAGCAGTGATGGGGGGGCGAAAAATCAGCCCCAGCATTTT; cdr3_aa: CASSDGGAKNQPQHF
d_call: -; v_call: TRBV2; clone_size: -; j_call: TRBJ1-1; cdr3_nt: TGTGCCAGCAGCGTAGGTGGCTACAATGAAGCTTTCTTT; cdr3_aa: CASSVGGYNEAFF
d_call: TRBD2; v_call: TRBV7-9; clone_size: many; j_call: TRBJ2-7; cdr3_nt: TGTGCCAGCAGCCCGGGGACTAGCGGGATTACCCACGAGCAGTACTTC; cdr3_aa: CASSPGTSGITHEQYF